The 29 T cell receptor beta chains below were found in one sample sequenced in a study of blood T cell repertoires in COVID-19. The table came from immunoSEQ multiplex PCR; TCRdb's copy has only in-frame clones and leaves some out. The table includes some 130,000 clones, around 76% detected once. The sample taken for sequencing was peripheral blood. Receptor source: a human donor in a cohort sampled during active COVID-19.

The chain links TRBV9 to TRBJ2-1; 8 nucleotides match TRBD2. V lost 0 bases to trimming and J lost 7 bases; unmatched junction nucleotides: 6. Germline V CDR1 and CDR2: SGDLS, YYNGEE. CDR3 length equals 15 residues. The CDR3 protein is CASSVGGGTGNEQFF. The DNA for the CDR3 is TGTGCCAGCAGCGTAGGCGGGGGGACGGGTAATGAGCAGTTCTTC.

The chain links TRBV6-5 to TRBJ1-2; D might be TRBD1 (5 bases). Trimming pared 7 bases from V and 8 bases from J, leaving 14 bases between. CDR1 and CDR2 from the germline V gene are MNHEY and SVGAGI. The CDR3 runs to 12 residues. The CDR3 DNA reads TGTGCCAGCAACCAGGGATTTGGAGGCTACACCTTC. It codes for CASNQGFGGYTF.

This sequence joins TRBV3-1 (or the pseudogene TRBV3-2) and TRBJ1-2; D possibly corresponds to TRBD1 (5 bases). The V gene's germline CDR1 is LGHDT and CDR2 YNNKEL (reference sequence). The germline V and J ends were trimmed by 1 base and 5 bases, with 14 bases remaining between them. The CDR3 is 15 amino acids. The CDR3 reads CASSQGGRQAYGYTF. The DNA of the CDR3 is TGTGCCAGCAGCCAAGGGGGCCGGCAGGCTTATGGCTACACCTTC.

The chain has TRBV6-1 and TRBJ1-2, with 7 bases identical to TRBD1. The CDR3 sequence is 14 residues long. The ends lost 0 bases at V and 7 bases at J; junction bases unmatched: 5. Germline V CDR1 and CDR2: MNHNS, SASEGT. CDR3 protein: CASSEAQGLGGYTF. CDR3 nucleotides: TGTGCCAGCAGTGAAGCACAGGGGTTAGGTGGCTACACCTTC.

CDR3 in amino acids: CASSTGGAFTGANVLTF. As DNA, the CDR3 is TGCGCCAGCAGCACCGGGGGGGCCTTCACTGGGGCCAACGTCCTGACTTTC. The chain recombines TRBV5-1 with TRBJ2-6, with TRBD2 matching 8 bases. The germline CDR1 and CDR2 sequences are SGHRS and YFSETQ. This CDR3 region has 17 residues. V trimming: 4 bases; J trimming: 2 bases; junction bases outside the gene matches: 8.

The chain carries TRBV7-9 and TRBJ2-7; 7 bases align to TRBD1. The length of the CDR3 is 16 residues. Germline V lookup: CDR1 SEHNR, CDR2 FQNEAQ (reference sequence). The junction had 8 bases not matched to a gene; V was cut back by 1 base and J by 2 bases. Here the CDR3 reads CASSLDTGAVPYEQYF. DNA of the CDR3: TGTGCCAGCAGCTTAGACACAGGGGCCGTACCCTACGAGCAGTACTTC.

The genes are TRBV6-6 and TRBJ2-7; 8 nucleotides match TRBD2. The germline V gene has CDR1 MNHNY and CDR2 SVGAGI (reference sequence). The CDR3 totals 16 residues. The junction had 12 bases not matched to a gene; V was cut back by 2 bases and J by 6 bases. CDR3 residues: CASSYAAGGGLSEQYF. CDR3 nucleotides: TGTGCCAGCAGTTACGCTGCGGGCGGGGGGCTAAGCGAGCAGTACTTC.

The chain has TRBV2 and TRBJ1-5; TRBD1 matches 9 bases. The CDR3 totals 15 residues. The V gene's germline CDR1 is SNHLY and CDR2 FYNNEI. Trimming removed 6 bases from V and 5 bases from J; junction bases left unmatched: 8. The CDR3 loop reads CASRQQGARDQPQHF. The CDR3 DNA sequence: TGTGCCAGCAGGCAACAGGGGGCTCGAGATCAGCCCCAGCATTTT. Using reference TRBV2 and TRBJ1-5 for the parts outside the CDR3, the full variable domain is EPEVTQTPSHQVTQMGQEVILRCVPISNHLYFYWYRQILGQKVEFLVSFYNNEISEKSEIFDDQFSVERPDGSNFTLKIRSTKLEDSAMYFCASRQQGARDQPQHFGDGTRLSIL.

The V and J genes are TRBV6-5 and TRBJ1-1; D remains unclear. In germline, CDR1 is MNHEY, CDR2 SVGAGI. The CDR3 consists of 14 residues. Trimming took off 0 bases at V and 4 bases at J, with 9 bases between the two ends. The DNA of the CDR3 is TGTGCCAGCAGTTACTCGACGCGAGGCACTGAAGCTTTCTTT. It translates to CASSYSTRGTEAFF.

CDR3 in amino acids: CASSLVLGQGDEQFF. CDR3 in DNA: TGTGCCAGCAGCTTAGTCTTAGGTCAGGGCGATGAGCAGTTCTTC. The chain is built from TRBV7-2 and TRBJ2-1; the D gene is possibly TRBD1 (5 bases). The CDR3 is 15 amino acids. Germline assignment: CDR1 SGHTA and CDR2 FQGNSA. V lost 1 base and J 8 bases, leaving 15 bases between the germline ends.

This chain connects TRBV28 to TRBJ2-7; D unclear. Germline lookup yields CDR1 MDHEN and CDR2 SYDVKM. The V end lost 5 bases, the J end lost 0 bases, and 17 bases lay between the germline ends. The CDR3 runs 16 residues. DNA for the CDR3: TGTGCCAGCAGTCCCCTTGAGGCAGTGGGCTCCTACGAGCAGTACTTC. Encoded protein: CASSPLEAVGSYEQYF.

In its sample, this clone was seen once. J is TRBJ1-3 and V is TRBV30; no reliable D call. With 5 bases removed from V and 0 bases from J, the gap between germline ends came to 14 bases. CDR3 length: 15 amino acids. CDR1 and CDR2 from the germline V gene are GTSNPN and SVGIG (reference sequence). The CDR3 loop reads CAWARGQTSGNTIYF. In nucleotides, the CDR3 is TGTGCCTGGGCTCGAGGGCAGACCTCTGGAAACACCATATATTTT.

V is TRBV5-1 and J is TRBJ1-5, with a tentative D call TRBD1 (6 bases). In germline, CDR1 is SGHRS, CDR2 YFSETQ. Deletions cut 4 bases from V and 7 bases from J, with 15 bases between. This CDR3 has 14 amino acids. The DNA of the CDR3 is TGCGCCAGCAGCACCGGACAGCCAAGCCAGCCCCAGCATTTT. This encodes CASSTGQPSQPQHF.

This clone was detected only a few times. The chain has TRBV15 and TRBJ2-1; TRBD1 might be the D (6 bases). Germline CDR1 reads LNHNV; CDR2 reads YYDKDF (reference sequence). The CDR3 extends over 15 amino acids. The germline V and J ends were trimmed by 2 bases and 15 bases, with 23 bases remaining between them. The CDR3 nucleotides read TGTGCCACCAGCAGACCTCAGACTCGTTCGACAGGAGCGTTCTTC. Its protein is CATSRPQTRSTGAFF.

V gene TRBV18 combines with J gene TRBJ1-2; no clear D gene. Trimming cost V 3 bases and J 1 base, with 12 bases left between them. The CDR3 extends over 15 amino acids. Germline CDR1 is KGHSH and CDR2 is LQKENI. The DNA of the CDR3 is TGTGCCAGCTCACCCTCCGGGAGAAGTAACTATGGCTACACCTTC. The encoded protein is CASSPSGRSNYGYTF.

This clone was observed a handful of times. This chain joins TRBV6-1 and TRBJ2-5; possible D gene TRBD2, 7 bases. Germline CDR1 is MNHNS and CDR2 is SASEGT. The CDR3 loop spans 16 amino acids. V was pared by 3 bases and J by 1 base, with 15 bases between. This chain's CDR3 is CASSDLHGGPQETQYF. CDR3 nucleotide sequence: TGTGCCAGCAGTGACCTCCACGGGGGGCCCCAAGAGACCCAGTACTTC.

Written as DNA, the CDR3 is TGTGCCAGCAGAATGGGGCAGGGAAACACCGGGGAGCTGTTTTTT. It specifies CASRMGQGNTGELFF. The chain uses TRBV28 and TRBJ2-2, with D maybe TRBD1 (5 bases). CDR1 MDHEN and CDR2 SYDVKM come from the germline V gene. Trimming stripped 6 bases from V and 2 bases from J, with 13 bases between. The CDR3 is made up of 15 amino acids.

The chain couples TRBV7-9 to TRBJ1-2, with D tentatively TRBD1 (5 bases). V was trimmed by 3 bases and J by 4 bases, leaving 9 bases between them. The CDR3 is 13 residues long. Germline CDR1 reads SEHNR; CDR2 reads FQNEAQ (reference sequence). DNA of the CDR3: TGTGCCAGCAGCTTTAGAGACAGCTATGGCTACACCTTC. Encoded protein: CASSFRDSYGYTF.

Regarding this clone: The sample contains more than one DNA sequence encoding this CDR3. CDR3 nucleotides: TGCGCCAGCAGCCCGGGACAGGGGGCATCCTACGAGCAGTACTTC. Residues: CASSPGQGASYEQYF. The genes are TRBV5-1 and TRBJ2-7; 12 positions match TRBD1. This CDR3 has 15 amino acids. Per the germline V gene, CDR1 is SGHRS and CDR2 is YFSETQ. The V gene end was trimmed by 4 bases and the J gene end by 1 base; junction bases not matched to a gene: 3.

The chain recombines TRBV19 with TRBJ1-5, with 7 bases lining up with TRBD1. The V segment lost 4 bases and the J segment 4 bases; nucleotides outside the gene matches: 1. Per the germline V gene, CDR1 is LNHDA and CDR2 is SQIVND (reference sequence). The CDR3 length is 13 residues. In DNA form, the CDR3 reads TGTGCCAGTAGTAAGGACAGGAATCAGCCCCAGCATTTT. This sequence encodes CASSKDRNQPQHF.

The V gene is TRBV18, the J gene TRBJ1-5; tentatively, D is TRBD1 (6 bases). The CDR3 runs to 14 residues. CDR1 and CDR2 from the germline V gene are KGHSH and LQKENI. V was shortened by 4 bases and J by 5 bases, with 12 bases between the two germline ends. The CDR3 loop is CASSLRGGHQPQHF. For the CDR3, the DNA is TGTGCCAGCTCACTGAGGGGGGGACATCAGCCCCAGCATTTT.

The genes are TRBV28 and TRBJ1-5, with 7 bases fitting TRBD1. The V and J ends lost 7 bases and 6 bases, in that order; junction bases with no gene match: 9. The CDR3 is 14 amino acids. The germline CDR1 and CDR2 sequences are MDHEN and SYDVKM. The CDR3 coding sequence is TGTGCCAGCACCCTAACAGGGGCGGCTCAGCCCCAGCATTTT. Residues: CASTLTGAAQPQHF.

The V call is TRBV24-1, the J call TRBJ2-1, with D possibly matching TRBD1 (6 bases). The CDR3 contains 16 residues. CDR1 KGHDR and CDR2 SFDVKD come from the germline V gene. The V gene lost 4 bases and the J gene lost 2 bases, with 14 bases spanning the gap. The CDR3 protein is CATSEPGVPTYNEQFF. CDR3 DNA: TGTGCCACCAGTGAGCCAGGGGTGCCCACCTACAATGAGCAGTTCTTC.

The rearrangement links TRBV9 to TRBJ1-4; TRBD1 is a possible D gene (6 bases). The CDR3 totals 15 residues. The V end lost 5 bases, the J end lost 0 bases, and 11 bases lay between the germline ends. Germline CDR1 is SGDLS and CDR2 is YYNGEE. The CDR3 here is CASSGTGTTNEKLFF. CDR3 DNA sequence: TGTGCCAGCAGTGGCACAGGGACAACTAATGAAAAACTGTTTTTT.

The V gene is TRBV6-4, the J gene TRBJ1-1, with no clear D. Per germline, CDR1 MRHNA and CDR2 SNTAGT. The CDR3 has 14 amino acids. The ends were cut back, 2 bases at V and 6 bases at J, with 13 bases in the middle. The CDR3 DNA is TGTGCCAGCAGTGACCAATTCGGTACAGCTGAAGCTTTCTTT. This codes for CASSDQFGTAEAFF.

A few counts support this clone. The gene calls are TRBV10-3 and TRBJ2-3; perhaps TRBD1 as D (5 bases). The CDR3 extends over 16 amino acids. Germline CDR1 and CDR2: ENHRY and SYGVKD. With 2 bases removed from V and 4 bases from J, the gap between germline ends came to 16 bases. The chain's CDR3 is CAISEKSQGRADTQYF. CDR3 in DNA: TGTGCCATCAGTGAGAAGAGTCAGGGTAGAGCAGATACGCAGTATTTT.

The chain links TRBV5-4 to TRBJ1-2; the match to TRBD1 covers 7 bases. This CDR3 spans 14 amino acids. V lost 0 bases, J lost 4 bases, and 3 bases stayed unmatched. Germline-derived CDR1 and CDR2 are SGHNT and YYREEE (reference sequence). This chain's CDR3 is CASSLEGGGYGYTF. The CDR3 DNA sequence: TGTGCCAGCAGCTTGGAAGGGGGCGGCTATGGCTACACCTTC.

This clone is a singleton in its sample. The rearrangement uses TRBV29-1 and TRBJ1-4; D is unresolved. The V end was cut by 6 bases, the J end by 3 bases, with 14 bases between. CDR3 length: 14 amino acids. Looked up from germline, CDR1 is SQVTM and CDR2 is ANQGSEA. The CDR3 here is CSVRGLNSNEKLFF. The CDR3 nucleotides are TGCAGCGTCCGAGGACTGAACTCTAATGAAAAACTGTTTTTT.

This clone was seen once. This chain connects TRBV7-2 to TRBJ2-7; D ambiguous. Germline V gene lookup returns CDR1 SGHTA and CDR2 FQGNSA. V was clipped by 5 bases and J by 2 bases, with 10 bases between them. This CDR3 spans 13 amino acids. The CDR3 nucleotides read TGTGCCAGCAGCCCCGCCCGGGCCTACGAGCAGTACTTC. Its protein product is CASSPARAYEQYF.